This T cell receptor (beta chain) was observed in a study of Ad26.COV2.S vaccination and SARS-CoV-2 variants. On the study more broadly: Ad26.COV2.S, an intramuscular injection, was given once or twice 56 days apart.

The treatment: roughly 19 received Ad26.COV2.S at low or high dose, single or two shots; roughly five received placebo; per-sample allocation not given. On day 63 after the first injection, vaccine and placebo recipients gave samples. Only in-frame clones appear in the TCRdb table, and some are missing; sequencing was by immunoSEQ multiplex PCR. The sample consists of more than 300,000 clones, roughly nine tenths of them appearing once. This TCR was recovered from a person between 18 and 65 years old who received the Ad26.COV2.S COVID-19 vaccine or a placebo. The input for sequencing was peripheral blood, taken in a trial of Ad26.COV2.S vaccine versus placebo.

This chain's CDR3 is CASSLDDYNEQFF. The CDR3, as DNA: TGTGCCAGCAGCTTGGATGATTACAATGAGCAGTTCTTC. The J gene is TRBJ2-1, the V gene TRBV5-4; D is unresolved. Trimming removed 0 bases at V and 4 bases at J, with 5 bases between. CDR3 size: 13 residues. The germline gives CDR1 SGHNT, CDR2 YYREEE (reference sequence).